The source of this TCR beta chain is a study of T cell responses to AZD1222 COVID-19 vaccine. Notes on the study in general: It was only after the peak T cell response that any repertoires were sampled. Rises in breadth and depth of Spike-specific TCRs came after two AZD1222 doses. Donors were largely white British and mainly female; clonal diversity was possibly underestimated. Seropositive status at baseline applied to only 5 to 7 AZD1222 recipients.

The CDR3 sequence is 17 residues long. Per germline, CDR1 SGHRS and CDR2 YFSETQ. With V trimmed by 3 bases and J by 1 base, 9 bases remained unmatched. Regarding this clone: What it recognizes is unknown.

TCRdb's copy holds only in-frame clones and misses some; the assay was immunoSEQ multiplex PCR. Among about 140,000 clones listed, about 92% were seen once. The receptor was isolated from an adult in good health. The input for sequencing was peripheral blood, taken on day 0 of MenACWY control vaccination. The chain joins TRBV5-1 to TRBJ1-1, with 10 bases aligning to TRBD1. Here the CDR3 reads CASSWRQGATQNTEAFF. In nucleotides, the CDR3 is TGCGCCAGCAGCTGGAGACAGGGGGCCACCCAGAACACTGAAGCTTTCTTT.